This T cell receptor (beta chain) was observed in a study of blood T cells in healthy people across ages (dated by TCRdb to 2015 to 2017). At the level of the whole study: In model experiments, template switching captured roughly one uniquely barcoded TCR beta cDNA molecule for every two T cells. Donors of different ages were randomly distributed across sequencing lanes to avoid experimental bias. The donors were split into four age groups: young (average around 15 years), middle-aged (39), aged (62) and long-lived (roughly 77). Two additional independent replicas of 1 million unique cDNA reads from the same blood draw were analyzed for two donors (one aged 18 to 30 and one aged 80 or older). Age-related changes in TCR beta repertoire diversity were measured in the study by deep sequencing normalized with unique cDNA molecular identifiers. General conclusions and limits of the study: Because profiling used bulk unsorted PBMCs, naive and antigen-experienced compartments could not be compared conclusively. A strong correlation was found between observed TCR beta diversity and the percentage of naive T cells measured by flow cytometry. Compared with the aged group, more naive CD4+ T cells, fewer expanded clones and increased TCR diversity were shown by the long-lived group, suggesting age selection. Observed TCR beta diversity per million T cells fell roughly linearly with age, and a significant reduction was already apparent by age roughly 40. Because donor CMV infection status was unknown, age-related changes in expanded clonotypes were potentially confounded. Estimates of total diversity based on one million sequenced T cells were considered lower bounds and underestimates.

Concerning this clonotype itself: It lacks a known antigen. Base qualities are not provided; no much larger clone lies one nucleotide away.

The receptor library was made with 5' RACE. This sample was sequenced with an Illumina HiSeq 2500. A second about 7 to 12 cycle PCR used a sample-barcoded 5' primer and a J-beta primer mix. Each TCR beta cDNA molecule received a unique molecular identifier from a template-switch 5' adaptor carrying 12 random nucleotides. Each sample yielded at least 2.5 million CDR3-containing paired-end reads. The Mint cDNA synthesis kit, primed by a TRBC-specific oligonucleotide, was used to synthesize first-strand cDNA from all RNA. Following uracil-DNA glycosylase treatment, all cDNA underwent a first 18-cycle PCR with the universal primers M1SS and BC2_uni_R. The published analysis was carried out like this. Normalization of each sample was performed by random selection of 1 million high-quality reads, each carrying a distinct molecular identifier. Instead of being binned into consensus sequences, reads with shared molecular identifiers were discarded. CDR3 identification, clonotype clustering and error correction used MiTCR with a Q25 quality threshold and the strictest error-elimination algorithm. Lower-bound total TCR beta diversity was estimated with a nonparametric unseen species model using Euler transformation. TCRdb's own reprocessing of the public reads used fastp at Q25 and MiXCR and kept productive beta chains. When rows share a CDR3 protein, they turn into one entry using the most common DNA and genes. TCRdb's processing, not the authors', yielded these V and J calls. The sample data list around 650,000 distinct CDR3 sequences, and roughly two fifths of these were observed just once. Of the sample, around 32% falls within the top ten clones.

Its CDR3 holds 15 amino acids, cysteine through phenylalanine. Only the CDR3 part of the read is kept: 45 bases, read in frame from the first base. CDR1 and CDR2 are read off the germline V gene as MNHEY and SVGEGT. The V and J ends are trimmed by 2 bases and 5 bases, leaving 15 bases between them. Donors were a few dozen systemically healthy Caucasian individuals from Russia aged about 6 to 100 years. Approximately 11 milliliters of peripheral blood were drawn from each donor into EDTA-treated Vacutainer tubes. PBMCs were isolated by Ficoll-Paque density-gradient centrifugation, with at least 6 million obtained per sample. Trizol reagent was used to extract total RNA from PBMCs, with at least 6 micrograms per sample. For every donor, flow cytometry on a PBMC aliquot measured the percentage of naive CD45RAhigh/CD27high T cells.

Sequencing was carried out using blood. This sequence was found in a man aged 80 or over in good health. The rearranged segments are TRBV6-2 or TRBV6-3 and TRBJ2-5; the D gene is perhaps TRBD2, on 6 matching bases. CDR3 region: CASSYDGGSGETQYF. The DNA sequence reads TGTGCCAGCAGTTACGATGGGGGGAGTGGTGAGACCCAGTACTTC.